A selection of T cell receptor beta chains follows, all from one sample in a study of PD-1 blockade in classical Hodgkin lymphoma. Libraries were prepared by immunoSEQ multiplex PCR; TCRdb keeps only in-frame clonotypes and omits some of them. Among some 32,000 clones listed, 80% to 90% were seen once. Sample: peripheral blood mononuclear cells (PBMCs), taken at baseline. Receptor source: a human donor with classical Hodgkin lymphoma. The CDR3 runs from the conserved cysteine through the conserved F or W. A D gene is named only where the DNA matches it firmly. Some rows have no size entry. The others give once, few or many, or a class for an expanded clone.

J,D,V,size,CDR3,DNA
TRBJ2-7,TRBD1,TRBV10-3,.,CAIRAGTGTYEQYF,TGTGCCATCAGAGCCGGGACAGGGACCTACGAGCAGTACTTC
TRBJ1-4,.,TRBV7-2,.,CASSLVAGSEKLFF,TGTGCCAGCAGCTTAGTGGCGGGGAGTGAAAAACTGTTTTTT
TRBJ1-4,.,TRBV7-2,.,CASSLGQAQEKLFF,TGTGCCAGCAGCTTAGGACAGGCGCAGGAAAAACTGTTTTTT
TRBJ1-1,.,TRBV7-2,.,CASSLHMNTEAFF,TGTGCCAGCAGCTTACATATGAACACTGAAGCTTTCTTT
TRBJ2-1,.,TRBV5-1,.,CASSLGPGGPEFF,TGCGCCAGCAGCTTGGGGCCTGGAGGGCCCGAGTTCTTC
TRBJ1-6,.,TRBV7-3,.,CASSPGVGNSPLHF,TGTGCCAGCAGTCCAGGGGTCGGGAATTCACCCCTCCACTTT
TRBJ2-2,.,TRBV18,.,CASSPRQGNTGELFF,TGTGCCAGCTCACCAAGGCAGGGGAACACCGGGGAGCTGTTTTTT
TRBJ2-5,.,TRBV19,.,CASSPLSGSQETQYF,TGTGCCAGTAGTCCCTTATCGGGCAGCCAAGAGACCCAGTACTTC
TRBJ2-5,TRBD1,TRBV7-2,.,CASLRAGGETQYF,TGTGCCAGTTTAAGGGCAGGGGGCGAGACCCAGTACTTC
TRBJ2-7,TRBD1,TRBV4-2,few,CASSQDLGDSSYEQYF,TGTGCCAGCAGCCAAGATTTGGGGGACAGCTCCTACGAGCAGTACTTC
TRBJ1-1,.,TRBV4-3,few,CASSQGGNRLEAFF,TGCGCCAGCAGCCAAGGAGGAAATAGGCTTGAAGCTTTCTTT
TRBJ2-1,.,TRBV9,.,CASSVGPDNEQFF,TGTGCCAGCAGCGTAGGTCCCGACAATGAGCAGTTCTTC
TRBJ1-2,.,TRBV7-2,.,CASSLDWVFYGYTF,TGTGCCAGCAGCTTAGACTGGGTCTTCTATGGCTACACCTTC
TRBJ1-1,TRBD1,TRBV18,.,CASSPPTGLVNTEAFF,TGTGCCAGCTCACCGCCGACAGGGCTCGTGAACACTGAAGCTTTCTTT
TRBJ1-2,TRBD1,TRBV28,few,CASSSTGIYGYTF,TGTGCCAGCAGTTCGACAGGGATCTATGGCTACACCTTC
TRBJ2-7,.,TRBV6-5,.,CASSYNLSPLSYEQYF,TGTGCCAGCAGTTACAATCTGTCCCCCCTCTCCTACGAGCAGTACTTC
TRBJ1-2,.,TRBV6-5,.,CASTNVFNYGYTF,TGTGCCAGCACCAACGTGTTTAACTATGGCTACACCTTC
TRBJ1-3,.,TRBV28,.,CASSPQEFDSGNTIYF,TGTGCCAGCAGTCCTCAGGAATTTGACTCTGGAAACACCATATATTTT
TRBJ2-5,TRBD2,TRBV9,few,CASSVGRRLAGEGETQYF,TGTGCCAGCAGCGTAGGACGTCGACTAGCGGGGGAAGGAGAGACCCAGTACTTC
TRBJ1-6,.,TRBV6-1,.,CASSVEIQGTSPLHF,TGTGCCAGCAGTGTCGAAATACAGGGAACTTCACCCCTCCACTTT
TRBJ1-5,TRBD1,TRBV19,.,CASSITGGGNQPQHF,TGTGCCAGTAGTATTACAGGGGGAGGCAATCAGCCCCAGCATTTT
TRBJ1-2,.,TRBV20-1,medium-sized,CSAQTDRGYTF,TGCAGTGCGCAGACAGACCGGGGCTACACCTTC
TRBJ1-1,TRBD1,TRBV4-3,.,CASSLQGAPTEAFF,TGCGCCAGCAGCCTACAGGGGGCGCCCACTGAAGCTTTCTTT
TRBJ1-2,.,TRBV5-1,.,CASSLDGVGKLNYGYTF,TGCGCCAGCAGCTTGGACGGAGTGGGGAAACTTAACTATGGCTACACCTTC
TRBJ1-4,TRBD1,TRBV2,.,CASQGVLIVEKLFF,TGTGCCAGCCAGGGGGTATTGATTGTTGAAAAACTGTTTTTT
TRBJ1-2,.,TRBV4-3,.,CASSPAATRGYGYTF,TGCGCCAGCAGCCCAGCAGCAACTCGAGGCTATGGCTACACCTTC
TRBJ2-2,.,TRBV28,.,CASSLVFGGYTGELFF,TGTGCCAGCAGTTTAGTTTTTGGGGGCTACACCGGGGAGCTGTTTTTT
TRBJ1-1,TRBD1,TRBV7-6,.,CASSPGGDILKNTEAFF,TGTGCCAGCAGCCCAGGGGGGGACATCCTGAAGAACACTGAAGCTTTCTTT
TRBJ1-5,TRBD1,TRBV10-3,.,CATGTGASYQPQHF,TGTGCCACCGGGACAGGGGCTAGCTATCAGCCCCAGCATTTT
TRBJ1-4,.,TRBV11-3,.,CASSPSSVATNEKLFF,TGTGCCAGCAGCCCTTCCTCCGTTGCAACTAATGAAAAACTGTTTTTT
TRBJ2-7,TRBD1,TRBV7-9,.,CASSPGQSYEQYF,TGTGCCAGCAGCCCGGGACAGTCCTACGAGCAGTACTTC
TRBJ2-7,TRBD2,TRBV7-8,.,CASSLRGGAAAYEQYF,TGTGCCAGCAGCTTACGCGGGGGGGCCGCTGCCTACGAGCAGTACTTC
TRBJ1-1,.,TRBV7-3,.,CASSLLGVQTEAFF,TGTGCCAGCAGCTTACTGGGGGTTCAAACTGAAGCTTTCTTT
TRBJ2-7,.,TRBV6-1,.,CASSEQAAVSYEQYF,TGTGCCAGCAGTGAACAAGCAGCGGTCTCCTACGAGCAGTACTTC
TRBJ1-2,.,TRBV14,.,CASSQARGTGYTF,TGTGCCAGCAGCCAGGCCCGGGGTACCGGCTACACCTTC
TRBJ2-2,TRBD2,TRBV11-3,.,CASSTGLAGGELFF,TGTGCCAGCAGCACAGGACTAGCGGGCGGGGAGCTGTTTTTT
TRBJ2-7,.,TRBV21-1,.,CASSKEIRYRDTGQYF,TGTGCCAGCAGCAAAGAGATAAGGTACCGGGACACAGGGCAGTACTTC
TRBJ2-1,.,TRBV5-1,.,CASSLEASSYNEQFF,TGCGCCAGCAGCTTGGAAGCCAGCTCCTACAATGAGCAGTTCTTC
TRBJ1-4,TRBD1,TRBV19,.,CASSARTGRNEKLFF,TGTGCCAGTAGTGCAAGGACAGGAAGGAATGAAAAACTGTTTTTT
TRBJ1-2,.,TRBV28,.,CASTYGPIGGYGYTF,TGTGCCAGCACTTATGGACCTATAGGGGGATATGGCTACACCTTC
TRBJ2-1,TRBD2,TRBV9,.,CASSVRSGGLNEQFF,TGTGCCAGCAGCGTCCGTAGCGGGGGGCTTAATGAGCAGTTCTTC
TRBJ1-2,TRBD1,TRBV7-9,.,CASSLQTGDGYTF,TGTGCCAGCAGCTTACAAACAGGGGATGGCTACACCTTC
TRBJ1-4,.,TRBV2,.,CASSLGGANEKLFF,TGTGCCAGCAGTTTAGGGGGGGCTAATGAAAAACTGTTTTTT
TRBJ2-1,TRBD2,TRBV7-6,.,CASSYPAGGSSYNEQFF,TGTGCCAGCAGCTACCCAGCGGGGGGGAGCTCCTACAATGAGCAGTTCTTC
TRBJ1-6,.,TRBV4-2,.,CASSQLGPYNSPLHF,TGTGCCAGCAGCCAATTGGGACCCTATAATTCACCCCTCCACTTT
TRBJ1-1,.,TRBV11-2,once,CASSYRNTEAFF,TGTGCCAGCAGCTACAGGAACACTGAAGCTTTCTTT
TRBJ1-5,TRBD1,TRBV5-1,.,CASSPGQGAYQPQHF,TGCGCCAGCAGCCCGGGACAGGGGGCGTATCAGCCCCAGCATTTT
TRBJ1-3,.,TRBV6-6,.,CASSSTTSGNTIYF,TGTGCCAGCAGTTCCACAACTTCTGGAAACACCATATATTTT
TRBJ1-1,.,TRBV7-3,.,CASSSQMGTEAFF,TGTGCCAGCAGCTCACAGATGGGGACTGAAGCTTTCTTT
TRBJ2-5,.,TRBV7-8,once,CASSARQYQETQYF,TGTGCCAGCAGCGCGAGACAGTACCAAGAGACCCAGTACTTC
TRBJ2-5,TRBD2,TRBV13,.,CASTPRGGVGTQYF,TGTGCCAGCACCCCTCGCGGGGGGGTGGGGACCCAGTACTTC
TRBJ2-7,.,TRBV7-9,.,CASSHLRGLSSTYEQYF,TGTGCCAGCAGCCATCTAAGGGGACTTTCATCTACCTACGAGCAGTACTTC